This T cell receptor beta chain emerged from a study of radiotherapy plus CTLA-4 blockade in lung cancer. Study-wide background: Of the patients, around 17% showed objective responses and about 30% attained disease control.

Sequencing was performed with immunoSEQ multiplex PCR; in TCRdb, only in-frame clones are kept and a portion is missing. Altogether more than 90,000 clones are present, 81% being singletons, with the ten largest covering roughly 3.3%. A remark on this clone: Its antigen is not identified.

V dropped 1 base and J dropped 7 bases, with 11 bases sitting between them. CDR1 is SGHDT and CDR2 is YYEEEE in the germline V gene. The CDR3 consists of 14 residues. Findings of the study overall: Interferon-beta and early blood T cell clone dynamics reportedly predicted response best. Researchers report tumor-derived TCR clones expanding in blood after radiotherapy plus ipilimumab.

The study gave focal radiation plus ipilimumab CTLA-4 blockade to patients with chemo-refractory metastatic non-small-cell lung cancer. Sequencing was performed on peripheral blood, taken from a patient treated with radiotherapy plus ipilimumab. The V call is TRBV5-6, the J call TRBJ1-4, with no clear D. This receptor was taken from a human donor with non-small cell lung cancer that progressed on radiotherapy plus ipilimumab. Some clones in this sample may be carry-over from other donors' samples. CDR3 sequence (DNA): TGTGCCAGCAGCTTGTCAGGTAACCCTGAAAAACTGTTTTTT. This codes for CASSLSGNPEKLFF.